What follows are 7 T cell receptor beta chains derived from one specimen sequenced in a study of human versus mouse CDR3 diversity and MHC coevolution. The assay was immunoSEQ multiplex PCR, and TCRdb's table has in-frame clones only and misses some. The table has tens of thousands of clones, just over 90% seen once. The material sequenced was naive CD4+ T cells from blood. Subset reported: CD45RO-negative CD62L-positive naive CD4 T cells. Receptor source: a person between 25 and 70 years old in good health.

The V call is TRBV6-5, the J call TRBJ1-3, with 10 bases identical to TRBD1. Germline loops: CDR1 MNHEY, CDR2 SVGAGI. After removal of 6 bases from V and 7 bases from J, the junction contained 6 bases not matched to a gene. This CDR3 comprises 14 residues. The CDR3 region has the DNA TGTGCCAGCAGCCGGGGACAGGGGATCAACACCATATATTTT. This codes for CASSRGQGINTIYF.

The chain is built from TRBV2 and TRBJ2-7; 9 bases agree with TRBD2. Per germline, CDR1 SNHLY and CDR2 FYNNEI. Trimming cost V 5 bases and J 6 bases; bases outside gene matches: 8. The CDR3 loop spans 14 amino acids. The CDR3 DNA reads as TGTGCCAGCAGTCCTAGGGGACTAGCAATCGAGCAGTACTTC. Its translation is CASSPRGLAIEQYF.

The V gene is TRBV9, the J gene TRBJ2-1; 8 bases align to TRBD2. The trim removed 6 bases at V and 4 bases at J, leaving 6 bases unmatched. Germline V CDR1 and CDR2: SGDLS, YYNGEE. This CDR3 is built from 14 residues. Written as DNA, the CDR3 is TGTGCCAGCAACCCGGGAGGGCTTTACAATGAGCAGTTCTTC. Its translation: CASNPGGLYNEQFF.

The chain recombines TRBV14 with TRBJ2-5; 9 positions agree with TRBD2. The CDR3 runs 16 residues. Per germline, CDR1 SGHDN and CDR2 FVKESK. V shed 5 bases, J shed 1 base, and the junction held 8 bases outside the gene matches. The CDR3 is CASSASGKGTQETQYF. CDR3 bases: TGTGCCAGCAGCGCTAGCGGGAAGGGGACCCAAGAGACCCAGTACTTC.

This chain links TRBV5-1 with TRBJ2-1; 10 nucleotides align to TRBD2. The CDR3 loop spans 16 amino acids. The germline gives CDR1 SGHRS, CDR2 YFSETQ. V gave up 2 bases and J gave up 4 bases; unmatched junction bases: 6. Written as DNA, the CDR3 is TGCGCCAGCAGCTTTCTAGCGGGAGATCTATACAATGAGCAGTTCTTC. It translates to CASSFLAGDLYNEQFF.

The chain uses TRBV5-5 and TRBJ2-5; D possibly corresponds to TRBD2 (7 bases). CDR1 is SGHKS, CDR2 YYEKEE, per germline (reference sequence). Deletions cut 3 bases from V and 1 base from J, with 13 bases between. The CDR3 totals 15 residues. CDR3 in amino acids: CASSYAGATQETQYF. Here the CDR3 DNA reads TGTGCCAGCAGCTACGCGGGGGCTACCCAAGAGACCCAGTACTTC.

This chain connects TRBV11-2 to TRBJ1-1; D possibly corresponds to TRBD1 (6 bases). This CDR3 is built from 15 residues. Germline lookup yields CDR1 SGHAT and CDR2 FQNNGV. The germline V and J ends were trimmed by 5 bases and 6 bases, with 19 bases remaining between them. In nucleotides, the CDR3 is TGTGCCAGCAGCCGACGACTGGGGGCGGGGGCTGAAGCTTTCTTT. Residues: CASSRRLGAGAEAFF.